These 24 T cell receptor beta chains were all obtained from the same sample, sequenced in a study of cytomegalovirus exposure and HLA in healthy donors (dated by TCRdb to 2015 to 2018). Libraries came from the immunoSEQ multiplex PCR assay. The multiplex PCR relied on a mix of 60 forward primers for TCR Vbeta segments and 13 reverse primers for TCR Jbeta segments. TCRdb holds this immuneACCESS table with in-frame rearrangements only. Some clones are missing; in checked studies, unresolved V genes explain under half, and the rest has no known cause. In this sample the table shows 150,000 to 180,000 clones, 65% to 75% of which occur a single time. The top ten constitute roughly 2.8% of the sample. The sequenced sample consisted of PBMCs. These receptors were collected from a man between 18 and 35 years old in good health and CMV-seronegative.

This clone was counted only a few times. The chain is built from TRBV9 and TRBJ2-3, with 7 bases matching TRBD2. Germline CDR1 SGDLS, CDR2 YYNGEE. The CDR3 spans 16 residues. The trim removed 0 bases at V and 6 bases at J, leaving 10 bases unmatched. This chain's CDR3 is CASSVDLRGGGDTQYF. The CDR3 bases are TGTGCCAGCAGCGTAGACCTACGCGGGGGAGGCGATACGCAGTATTTT.

The CDR3 is CASSLVGGRNFNEQYF. The CDR3 nucleotides are TGTGCCAGCAGCTTAGTCGGGGGGCGAAATTTCAACGAGCAGTACTTC. The chain couples TRBV7-2 to TRBJ2-7; tentative D call: TRBD2 (7 bases). V was trimmed by 1 base and J by 5 bases, leaving 18 bases between them. Per the germline V gene, CDR1 is SGHTA and CDR2 is FQGNSA. The CDR3 covers 16 residues.

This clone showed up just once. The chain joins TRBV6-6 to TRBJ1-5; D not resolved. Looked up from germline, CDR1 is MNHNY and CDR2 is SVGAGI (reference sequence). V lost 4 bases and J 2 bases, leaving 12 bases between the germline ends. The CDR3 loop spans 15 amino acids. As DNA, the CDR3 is TGTGCCAGCAGTTCTATCGGGATGGGCAATCAGCCCCAGCATTTT. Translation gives CASSSIGMGNQPQHF.

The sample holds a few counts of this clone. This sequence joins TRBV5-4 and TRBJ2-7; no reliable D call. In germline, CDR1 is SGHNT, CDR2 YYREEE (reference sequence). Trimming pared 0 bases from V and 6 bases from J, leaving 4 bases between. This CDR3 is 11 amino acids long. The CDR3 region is CASSLVGEQYF. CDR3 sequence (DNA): TGTGCCAGCAGCTTGGTCGGCGAGCAGTACTTC.

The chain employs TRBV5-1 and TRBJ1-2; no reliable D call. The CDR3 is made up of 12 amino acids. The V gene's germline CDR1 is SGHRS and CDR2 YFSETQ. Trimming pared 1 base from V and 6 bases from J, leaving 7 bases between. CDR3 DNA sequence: TGCGCCAGCAGCTTGCGGGGTGATGGCTACACCTTC. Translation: CASSLRGDGYTF.

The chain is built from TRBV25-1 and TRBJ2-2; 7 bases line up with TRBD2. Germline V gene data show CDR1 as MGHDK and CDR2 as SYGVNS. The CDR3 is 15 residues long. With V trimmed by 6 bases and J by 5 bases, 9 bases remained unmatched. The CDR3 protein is CASRPSGRGTGELFF. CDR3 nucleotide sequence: TGTGCCAGCAGACCTAGCGGCCGAGGGACCGGGGAGCTGTTTTTT.

DNA of the CDR3: TGTGCCAGCAGTGCCCGAGGTGGCAATGAAAAACTGTTTTTT. It encodes CASSARGGNEKLFF. The rearrangement joins TRBV6-1 to TRBJ1-4; D is unclear. The CDR3 covers 14 residues. Germline CDR1 is MNHNS and CDR2 is SASEGT. Trimming shortened V by 4 bases and J by 5 bases, and 11 bases separated the two germline ends.

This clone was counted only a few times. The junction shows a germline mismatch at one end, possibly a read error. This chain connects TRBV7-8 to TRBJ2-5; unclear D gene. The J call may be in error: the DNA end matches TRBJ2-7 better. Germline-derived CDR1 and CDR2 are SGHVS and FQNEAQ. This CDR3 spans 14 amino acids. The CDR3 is CASSLGSESSEQYF. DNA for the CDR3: TGTGCCAGCAGCTTAGGGAGCGAATCCTCCGAGCAGTACTTC.

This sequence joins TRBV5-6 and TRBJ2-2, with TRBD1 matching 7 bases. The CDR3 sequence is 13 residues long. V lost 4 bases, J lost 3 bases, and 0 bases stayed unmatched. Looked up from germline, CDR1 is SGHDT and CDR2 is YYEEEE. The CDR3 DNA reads TGTGCCAGCAGCCAGGGGGACACCGGGGAGCTGTTTTTT. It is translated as CASSQGDTGELFF.

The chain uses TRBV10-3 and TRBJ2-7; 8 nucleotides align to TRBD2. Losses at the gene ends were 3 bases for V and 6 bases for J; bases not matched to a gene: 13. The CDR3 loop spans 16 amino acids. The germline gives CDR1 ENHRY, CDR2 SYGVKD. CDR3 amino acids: CAISEEGREVAAEQYF. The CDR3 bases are TGTGCCATCAGTGAAGAAGGGCGGGAGGTCGCCGCCGAGCAGTACTTC.

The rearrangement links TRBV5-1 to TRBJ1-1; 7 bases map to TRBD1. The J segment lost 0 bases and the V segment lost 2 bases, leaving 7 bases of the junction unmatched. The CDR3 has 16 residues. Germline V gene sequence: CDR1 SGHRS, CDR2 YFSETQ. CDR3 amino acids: CASSFIAGQLNTEAFF. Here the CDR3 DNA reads TGCGCCAGCAGCTTTATTGCGGGACAGTTGAACACTGAAGCTTTCTTT. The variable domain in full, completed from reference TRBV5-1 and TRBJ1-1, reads KAGVTQTPRYLIKTRGQQVTLSCSPISGHRSVSWYQQTPGQGLQFLFEYFSETQRNKGNFPGRFSGRQFSNSRSEMNVSTLELGDSALYLCASSFIAGQLNTEAFFGQGTRLTVV.

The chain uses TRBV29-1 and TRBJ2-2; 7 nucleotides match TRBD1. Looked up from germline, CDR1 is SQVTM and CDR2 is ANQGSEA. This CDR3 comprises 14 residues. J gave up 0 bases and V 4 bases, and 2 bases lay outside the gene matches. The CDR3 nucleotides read TGCAGCGTTGTGGACAGGACGAACACCGGGGAGCTGTTTTTT. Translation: CSVVDRTNTGELFF.

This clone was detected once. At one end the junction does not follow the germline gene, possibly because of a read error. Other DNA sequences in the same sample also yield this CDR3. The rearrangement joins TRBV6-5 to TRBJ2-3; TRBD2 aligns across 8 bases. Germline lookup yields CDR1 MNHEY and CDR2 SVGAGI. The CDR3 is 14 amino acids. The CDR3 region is CASSYYPGGGTQYF. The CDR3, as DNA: TGTGCCAGCAGCTACTACCCGGGGGGGGGAACGCAGTATTTT.

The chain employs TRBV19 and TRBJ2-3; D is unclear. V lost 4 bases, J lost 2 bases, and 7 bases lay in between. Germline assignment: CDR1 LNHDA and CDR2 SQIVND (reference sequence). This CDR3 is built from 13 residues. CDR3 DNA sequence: TGTGCCAGTAGTAATAGCAACACAGATACGCAGTATTTT. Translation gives CASSNSNTDTQYF.

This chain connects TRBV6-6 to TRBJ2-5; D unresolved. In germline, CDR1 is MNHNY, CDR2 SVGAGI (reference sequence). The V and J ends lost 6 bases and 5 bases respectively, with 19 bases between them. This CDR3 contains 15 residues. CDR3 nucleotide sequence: TGTGCCAGCAGCGAAAGAAGCGCCCGCTCGGAGACCCAGTACTTC. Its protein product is CASSERSARSETQYF.

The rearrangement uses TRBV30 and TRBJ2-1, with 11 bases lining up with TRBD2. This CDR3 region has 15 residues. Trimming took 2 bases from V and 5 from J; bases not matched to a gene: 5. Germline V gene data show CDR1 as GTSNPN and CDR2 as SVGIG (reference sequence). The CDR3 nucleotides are TGTGCCTGGAGTCAACTAGCGGGGGTCCACAATGAGCAGTTCTTC. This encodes CAWSQLAGVHNEQFF.

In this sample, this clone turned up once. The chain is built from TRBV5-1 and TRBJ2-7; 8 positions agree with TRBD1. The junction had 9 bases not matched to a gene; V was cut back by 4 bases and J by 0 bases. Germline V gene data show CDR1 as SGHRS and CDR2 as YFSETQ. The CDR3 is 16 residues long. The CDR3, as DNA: TGCGCCAGCAGCCCCCGGGGACAGGTTGGCTCCTACGAGCAGTACTTC. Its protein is CASSPRGQVGSYEQYF.

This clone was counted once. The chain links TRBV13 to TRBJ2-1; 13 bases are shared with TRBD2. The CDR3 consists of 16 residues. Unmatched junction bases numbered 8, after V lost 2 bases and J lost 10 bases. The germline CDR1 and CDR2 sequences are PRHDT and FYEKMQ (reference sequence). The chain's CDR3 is CASSLSGTSGAPEQFF. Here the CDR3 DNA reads TGTGCCAGCAGCTTATCCGGGACTAGCGGGGCGCCCGAGCAGTTCTTC.

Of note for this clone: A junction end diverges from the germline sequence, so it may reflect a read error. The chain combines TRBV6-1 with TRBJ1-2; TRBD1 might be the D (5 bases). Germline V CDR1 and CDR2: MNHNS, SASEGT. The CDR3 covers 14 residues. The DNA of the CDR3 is TGTGCCAGCACCCCGGAGGGACTAGGACGAGGGTTTTCCTTC. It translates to CASTPEGLGRGFSF.

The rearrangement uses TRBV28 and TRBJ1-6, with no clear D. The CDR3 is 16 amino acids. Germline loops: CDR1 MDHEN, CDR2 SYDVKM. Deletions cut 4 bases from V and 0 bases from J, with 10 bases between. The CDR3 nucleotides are TGTGCCAGCAGTTCTGGAGGAGTCTCCTATAATTCACCCCTCCACTTT. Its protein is CASSSGGVSYNSPLHF.

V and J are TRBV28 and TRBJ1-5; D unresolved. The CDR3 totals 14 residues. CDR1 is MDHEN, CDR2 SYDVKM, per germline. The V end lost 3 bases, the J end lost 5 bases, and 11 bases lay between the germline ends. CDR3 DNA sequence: TGTGCCAGCAGTTTTTCTATCGTGGATCAGCCCCAGCATTTT. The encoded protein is CASSFSIVDQPQHF.

In nucleotides, the CDR3 is TGTGCCAGCAGTAACAACCCCAGGGCCGAGCAGTACTTC. Protein: CASSNNPRAEQYF. The rearrangement uses TRBV6-5 and TRBJ2-7; weak D call: TRBD1 (5 bases). CDR1 and CDR2 from the germline V gene are MNHEY and SVGAGI. This CDR3 spans 13 amino acids. Between the trimmed V and J ends, which lost 5 bases and 6 bases, there was a span of 14 bases.

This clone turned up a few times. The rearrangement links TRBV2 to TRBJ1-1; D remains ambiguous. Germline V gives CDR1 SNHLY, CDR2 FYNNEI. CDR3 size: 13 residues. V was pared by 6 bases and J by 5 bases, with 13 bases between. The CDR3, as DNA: TGTGCCAGCAGCCTGGGCCAGGAAACTGAAGCTTTCTTT. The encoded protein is CASSLGQETEAFF.

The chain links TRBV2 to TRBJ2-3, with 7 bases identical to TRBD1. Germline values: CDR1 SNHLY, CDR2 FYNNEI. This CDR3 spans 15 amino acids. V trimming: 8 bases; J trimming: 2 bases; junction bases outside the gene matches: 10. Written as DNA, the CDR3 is TGTGCCAGCTGGCTTGGACAGGCTAACACAGATACGCAGTATTTT. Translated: CASWLGQANTDTQYF.